Below, 25 T cell receptor beta chains from the same sample are listed, as sequenced in a study of radiotherapy plus CTLA-4 blockade in lung cancer. Profiling relied on immunoSEQ multiplex PCR, and the TCRdb table lists in-frame clones only, not all of them. The sample has 95,000 to 150,000 clones, about 90% seen once. The sample consisted of peripheral blood, taken from a patient treated with radiotherapy plus ipilimumab. The source is a human donor with non-small cell lung cancer that progressed on radiotherapy plus ipilimumab.

The rearrangement uses TRBV18 and TRBJ2-5; D remains ambiguous. CDR1 KGHSH and CDR2 LQKENI come from the germline V gene. Trimming left V 2 bases short and J 5 bases short, with 12 bases between. CDR3 size: 14 residues. The CDR3: CASSPNGPAETQYF. CDR3 coding DNA: TGTGCCAGCTCACCAAACGGGCCCGCCGAGACCCAGTACTTC.

The V call is TRBV5-5, the J call TRBJ1-2; weak D call: TRBD1 (6 bases). The CDR3 covers 15 residues. Trimming left V 2 bases short and J 0 bases short, with 11 bases between. Germline values: CDR1 SGHKS, CDR2 YYEKEE (reference sequence). The chain's CDR3 is CASSLSTGTNYGYTF. The CDR3 nucleotides read TGTGCCAGCAGCTTATCGACAGGAACTAACTATGGCTACACCTTC. Together with reference TRBV5-5 and TRBJ1-2, the CDR3 gives the full variable domain: DAGVTQSPTHLIKTRGQQVTLRCSPISGHKSVSWYQQVLGQGPQFIFQYYEKEERGRGNFPDRFSARQFPNYSSELNVNALLLGDSALYLCASSLSTGTNYGYTFGSGTRLTVV.

V gene TRBV9 combines with J gene TRBJ2-1; D might be TRBD2 (5 bases). Looked up from germline, CDR1 is SGDLS and CDR2 is YYNGEE. The V end lost 1 base, the J end lost 0 bases, and 11 bases lay between the germline ends. The CDR3 sequence is 16 residues long. The CDR3 DNA is TGTGCCAGCAGCGTATCCAGCGGACTCTCCTACAATGAGCAGTTCTTC. Translation: CASSVSSGLSYNEQFF.

This clone was seen only once. The CDR3 DNA reads as TGTGCCAGCAGCTCCCGCCCGGGGGCCTACGAGCAGTACTTC. Protein product: CASSSRPGAYEQYF. The chain employs TRBV7-2 and TRBJ2-7; a possible D gene is TRBD2 (6 bases). The germline V and J ends were trimmed by 4 bases and 2 bases, with 12 bases remaining between them. CDR3 length: 14 amino acids. Germline CDR1 SGHTA, CDR2 FQGNSA.

The chain joins TRBV19 to TRBJ2-7; 8 bases are a match to TRBD1. Germline-derived CDR1 and CDR2 are LNHDA and SQIVND (reference sequence). The CDR3 loop spans 15 amino acids. J lost 5 bases, V lost 2 bases, and 8 bases had no gene match. The DNA for the CDR3 is TGTGCCAGTAGTATAAGGGGTACAGGGGGAAACGAGCAGTACTTC. Amino acids: CASSIRGTGGNEQYF.

Only a few counts were recorded for this clone. The V call is TRBV2, the J call TRBJ2-7, with D perhaps assigned TRBD1 or TRBD2 (7 bases each). The CDR3 is made up of 15 amino acids. V was clipped by 7 bases and J by 1 base, with 17 bases between them. Germline V CDR1 and CDR2: SNHLY, FYNNEI. The CDR3 region has the DNA TGTGCCAGCACCTCCTCGGGGGGACAGTCCTACGAGCAGTACTTC. It is translated as CASTSSGGQSYEQYF.

This chain uses TRBV5-1 with TRBJ2-7; TRBD1 aligns across 10 bases. The V gene's germline CDR1 is SGHRS and CDR2 YFSETQ. Trimming took 3 bases from V and 7 from J; bases not matched to a gene: 7. CDR3 length equals 14 residues. The CDR3 sequence is CASSYDDRGHEQYF. The CDR3 region has the DNA TGCGCCAGCAGCTACGACGACAGGGGGCATGAGCAGTACTTC.

This chain links TRBV15 with TRBJ1-2; no definite D call. The CDR3 runs 15 residues. Germline V gives CDR1 LNHNV, CDR2 YYDKDF (reference sequence). V dropped 1 base and J dropped 0 bases, with 9 bases sitting between them. CDR3 DNA sequence: TGTGCCACCAGCAGAGTGTCCTCAACTAACTATGGCTACACCTTC. Translation gives CATSRVSSTNYGYTF.

V is TRBV7-9 and J is TRBJ2-3; D may be TRBD1 or TRBD2 (5 bases each). The CDR3 has 13 residues. CDR1 is SEHNR and CDR2 is FQNEAQ in the germline V gene (reference sequence). Trimming took off 10 bases at V and 6 bases at J, with 17 bases between the two ends. CDR3 DNA sequence: TGTGCCACCACTATGACAGAGGGGGATACGCAGTATTTT. This encodes CATTMTEGDTQYF.

This chain joins TRBV19 and TRBJ2-2; 8 bases align to TRBD1. Unmatched junction bases numbered 5, after V lost 0 bases and J lost 8 bases. The CDR3 covers 15 residues. Per germline, CDR1 LNHDA and CDR2 SQIVND (reference sequence). The CDR3 protein is CASSIEDREIGELFF. The DNA of the CDR3 is TGTGCCAGTAGTATAGAGGACAGGGAGATAGGGGAGCTGTTTTTT.

This clone was counted between two and nine times. A junction end diverges from the germline sequence, so it may reflect a read error. This rearrangement joins TRBV18 to TRBJ1-2, with D uncertain. CDR1 is KGHSH and CDR2 is LQKENI in the germline V gene. The CDR3 extends over 12 amino acids. The CDR3 region has the DNA TGTGCCAGCTCCCTAAGGGAACAGCCATCCAACTTC. Translated, it gives CASSLREQPSNF.

The chain is built from TRBV9 and TRBJ2-1, with D tentatively TRBD1 or TRBD2 (5 bases each). The CDR3 length is 15 residues. Germline-derived CDR1 and CDR2 are SGDLS and YYNGEE. V lost 2 bases and J lost 2, with 11 bases in between. The chain's CDR3 is CASSVRDGPYNEQFF. CDR3 DNA: TGTGCCAGCAGCGTCCGGGACGGACCCTACAATGAGCAGTTCTTC.

The count of this clone is one. The rearrangement links TRBV27 to TRBJ2-3; D unclear. The CDR3 runs 15 residues. Germline V gives CDR1 MNHEY, CDR2 SMNVEV (reference sequence). Trimming took off 8 bases at V and 2 bases at J, with 17 bases between the two ends. CDR3 region: CASGPLELHTDTQYF. CDR3 DNA sequence: TGTGCCAGCGGCCCCCTTGAGCTGCACACAGATACGCAGTATTTT.

This rearrangement joins TRBV19 to TRBJ1-2; D unresolved. This CDR3 contains 13 residues. The germline V and J ends were trimmed by 7 bases and 0 bases, with 9 bases remaining between them. Germline V lookup: CDR1 LNHDA, CDR2 SQIVND (reference sequence). The CDR3 region is CASNSKANYGYTF. CDR3 in DNA: TGTGCCAGTAATTCCAAAGCTAACTATGGCTACACCTTC. Complete variable domain (other parts from reference TRBV19 and TRBJ1-2): DGGITQSPKYLFRKEGQNVTLSCEQNLNHDAMYWYRQDPGQGLRLIYYSQIVNDFQKGDIAEGYSVSREKKESFPLTVTSAQKNPTAFYLCASNSKANYGYTFGSGTRLTVV.

This clone was picked up one time. V usage is TRBV12-5 and J usage is TRBJ1-1, with 7 bases aligning to TRBD1. The CDR3 runs 11 residues. Germline V gene lookup returns CDR1 LGHNT and CDR2 FRNRAP. J lost 11 bases, V lost 3 bases, and 3 bases had no gene match. The chain's CDR3 is CASGLGTAAFF. The CDR3 coding sequence is TGTGCTAGTGGTTTAGGGACAGCGGCTTTCTTT.

V and J are TRBV29-1 and TRBJ2-7; TRBD1 matches at 9 bases. The germline V gene encodes CDR1 SQVTM and CDR2 ANQGSEA. The CDR3 extends over 13 amino acids. The V gene end was trimmed by 6 bases and the J gene end by 2 bases; junction bases not matched to a gene: 5. The CDR3 DNA reads TGCAGCGTACACTGGACAGGGGCCTACGAGCAGTACTTC. This encodes CSVHWTGAYEQYF.

This sequence joins TRBV29-1 and TRBJ2-2; TRBD2 might be the D (6 bases). The CDR3 has 13 residues. Germline V CDR1 and CDR2: SQVTM, ANQGSEA. V shed 4 bases and J shed 4 bases, with 10 bases lying between them. As DNA, the CDR3 is TGCAGCGTTGTCGGGGGTAGCACCGGGGAGCTGTTTTTT. The encoded protein is CSVVGGSTGELFF.

This clone was observed a single time. The V gene is TRBV15, the J gene TRBJ2-2; D may be TRBD1 or TRBD2 (5 bases each). Germline V lookup: CDR1 LNHNV, CDR2 YYDKDF (reference sequence). The CDR3 extends over 15 amino acids. Trimming took 0 bases from V and 4 from J, leaving 9 bases between them. CDR3 in DNA: TGTGCCACCAGCAGAGACGGGGCAGGCACCGGGGAGCTGTTTTTT. Amino acids: CATSRDGAGTGELFF.

The genes are TRBV5-4 and TRBJ2-1, with 8 bases matching TRBD2. The CDR3 covers 15 residues. V shed 1 base, J shed 6 bases, and the junction held 6 bases outside the gene matches. Germline CDR1 reads SGHNT; CDR2 reads YYREEE (reference sequence). The CDR3 DNA reads as TGTGCCAGCAGCTTGCCTAGCGGGTCGGCCAATGAGCAGTTCTTC. As protein: CASSLPSGSANEQFF.

With regard to this clone: In the same sample, other DNA sequences code for this CDR3. For the CDR3, the DNA is TGCGCCAGCAGCCCGGGACTAGCGGGAGTGAATGAGCAGTTCTTC. This sequence encodes CASSPGLAGVNEQFF. This rearrangement joins TRBV4-1 to TRBJ2-1; 14 bases map to TRBD2. V trimming: 4 bases; J trimming: 7 bases; junction bases outside the gene matches: 3. Germline V gives CDR1 MGHRA, CDR2 YSYEKL. There are 15 residues in the CDR3.

The chain is built from TRBV6-1 and TRBJ2-1, with TRBD2 identical over 10 bases. V shed 2 bases, J shed 4 bases, and the junction held 5 bases outside the gene matches. CDR1 MNHNS and CDR2 SASEGT come from the germline V gene. CDR3 length equals 16 residues. This CDR3 is CASSENLAGVYNEQFF. In DNA form, the CDR3 reads TGTGCCAGCAGTGAAAATCTAGCGGGAGTGTACAATGAGCAGTTCTTC.

This chain joins TRBV15 and TRBJ2-1; 10 bases map to TRBD2. From germline, CDR1 is LNHNV and CDR2 YYDKDF (reference sequence). V lost 1 base, J lost 5 bases, and 8 bases stayed unmatched. This CDR3 comprises 17 residues. The CDR3 here is CATSRGLTGTSDNEQFF. The CDR3 nucleotides read TGTGCCACCAGCAGAGGTCTGACCGGGACTAGCGACAATGAGCAGTTCTTC. The full variable domain, its missing parts supplied by reference TRBV15 and TRBJ2-1, is DAMVIQNPRYQVTQFGKPVTLSCSQTLNHNVMYWYQQKSSQAPKLLFHYYDKDFNNEADTPDNFQSRRPNTSFCFLDIRSPGLGDTAMYLCATSRGLTGTSDNEQFFGPGTRLTVL.

V is TRBV7-9 and J is TRBJ1-2, with D unresolved. Germline CDR1 SEHNR, CDR2 FQNEAQ (reference sequence). The CDR3 is 16 amino acids. V was pared by 5 bases and J by 0 bases, with 16 bases between. The CDR3 sequence: CASSLSAAFANYGYTF. CDR3 coding DNA: TGTGCCAGCAGCCTCTCCGCCGCGTTCGCTAACTATGGCTACACCTTC.

V gene TRBV5-1 combines with J gene TRBJ2-5, with TRBD1 identical over 10 bases. The CDR3 length is 15 residues. V lost 3 bases and J lost 5; bases outside the gene matches: 7. Germline V gene lookup returns CDR1 SGHRS and CDR2 YFSETQ. The CDR3 is CASSSGQGVVETQYF. In DNA, the CDR3 is TGCGCCAGCAGCTCCGGACAGGGGGTGGTGGAGACCCAGTACTTC. Drawing the rest from reference TRBV5-1 and TRBJ2-5, the complete variable domain is KAGVTQTPRYLIKTRGQQVTLSCSPISGHRSVSWYQQTPGQGLQFLFEYFSETQRNKGNFPGRFSGRQFSNSRSEMNVSTLELGDSALYLCASSSGQGVVETQYFGPGTRLLVL.

The V and J genes are TRBV4-2 and TRBJ2-5; 7 nucleotides align to TRBD2. Germline V gives CDR1 LGHNA, CDR2 YNFKEQ. The CDR3 is 17 amino acids. V was clipped by 0 bases and J by 5 bases; unmatched bases: 12. The CDR3 here is CASSQDRAGFGVETQYF. The DNA for the CDR3 is TGTGCCAGCAGCCAAGATCGAGCGGGATTCGGTGTTGAGACCCAGTACTTC.